These T cell receptor beta chains were read from a single sample in a study of blood T cell repertoires in COVID-19. Clones were sequenced by immunoSEQ multiplex PCR, and TCRdb holds only the in-frame ones, with some missing. The sample records fewer than 45,000 clones, approximately 80% being singletons. Sequencing input: peripheral blood. The source is a man in his forties or fifties with active COVID-19. CDR3s include the opening cysteine and the closing phenylalanine or tryptophan. The order of the fields is J gene, V gene, D gene, clone size, CDR3 DNA, CDR3 protein. The D gene is left open where the match is weak. Expanded clones are given a class, and other clones once, few, many or no size at all.

TRBJ1-5,TRBV9,.,.,TGTGCCAGCAGCGTAGATTCAGGGCAGCCCCAGCATTTT,CASSVDSGQPQHF
TRBJ2-7,TRBV28,.,.,TGTGCCAGCAGTTTAGCCGGGGGGCCGGTGGGTAACGAGCAGTACTTC,CASSLAGGPVGNEQYF
TRBJ1-6,TRBV20-1,.,.,TGCAGTGCTCCGCCCCTCCACTTT,CSAPPLHF
TRBJ2-5,TRBV28,.,.,TGTGCCAGCAGTTTGCGGCTAGCCGGGGAGACCCAGTACTTC,CASSLRLAGETQYF
TRBJ2-4,TRBV19,.,few,TGTGCCAGTATTCCTCGACAGGACGAAAACATTCAGTACTTC,CASIPRQDENIQYF
TRBJ2-1,TRBV20-1,TRBD2,.,TGCAGTGCTAGTATCTTCCGGGCCGGGGGGTATGAGCAGTTCTTC,CSASIFRAGGYEQFF
TRBJ2-3,TRBV9,.,.,TGTGCCAGCAGCGCGGGGTGGCAGCCCACAGATACGCAGTATTTT,CASSAGWQPTDTQYF
TRBJ2-4,TRBV19,.,.,TGTGCCAGTAGCCCTGGGGCGGGGGCCAACATTCAGTACTTC,CASSPGAGANIQYF
TRBJ2-2,TRBV7-9,TRBD2,.,TGTGCCAGCAGCCTTATAGCGGGGGGCACGAACACCGGGGAGCTGTTTTTT,CASSLIAGGTNTGELFF
TRBJ2-4,TRBV18,.,few,TGTGCCAGCTCACCAAAGGCCCCCCCGGGAAACATTCAGTACTTC,CASSPKAPPGNIQYF
TRBJ1-6,TRBV19,TRBD1,.,TGTGCCACCCGAGGGACAGGGGGAAATTCACCCCTCCACTTT,CATRGTGGNSPLHF
TRBJ2-5,TRBV6-5,TRBD1,.,TGTGCCAGCAGGAAGACAGGGCAAGAGACCCAGTACTTC,CASRKTGQETQYF
TRBJ2-5,TRBV7-9,TRBD2,.,TGTGCCAGCATTTGGGGCGGGGGAGAGACCCAGTACTTC,CASIWGGGETQYF
TRBJ2-7,TRBV4-1,TRBD2,.,TGCGCCAGCAGCCTTCTGACTGGGGGGGCCTACGAGCAGTACTTC,CASSLLTGGAYEQYF
TRBJ2-7,TRBV5-1,TRBD1,.,TGCGCCAGCAGCCAGGGACAGAACTACGAGCAGTACTTC,CASSQGQNYEQYF
TRBJ2-1,TRBV6-5,.,.,TGTGCCGGAAGACCCGGGGCCTACAATGAGCAGTTCTTC,CAGRPGAYNEQFF
TRBJ2-6,TRBV6-4,.,.,TGTGCCAGCAGCAAGGGGGTCCTGAGGGCAGGCTCTGGGGCCAACGTCCTGACTTTC,CASSKGVLRAGSGANVLTF
TRBJ2-3,TRBV7-9,TRBD2,.,TGTGCCAGCAGCTTAGTGGGGACTAGCGGGGACACAGATACGCAGTATTTT,CASSLVGTSGDTDTQYF
TRBJ2-7,TRBV9,TRBD2,few,TGTGCCAGCAGCCACACCGGGGGTAGCGGGCGAAACGAGCAGTACTTC,CASSHTGGSGRNEQYF
TRBJ2-3,TRBV7-2,TRBD2,.,TGTGCCAGCAGGACTAGCGGTAGCACAGATACGCAGTATTTT,CASRTSGSTDTQYF
TRBJ2-5,TRBV5-6,.,.,TGTGCCAGCAGCTTGGTGGCGGTTCAAGAGACCCAGTACTTC,CASSLVAVQETQYF
TRBJ2-1,TRBV28,.,.,TGTGCCAGCAGTTTACGGGGGACCTACAATGAGCAGTTCTTC,CASSLRGTYNEQFF
TRBJ2-3,TRBV27,.,few,TGTGCCAGCAGTTTGTTAACTAGCACAGATACGCAGTATTTT,CASSLLTSTDTQYF
TRBJ2-3,TRBV2,TRBD2,.,TGTGCCAGCAGCCCTAGCGGGAGGGGAGATATGCAGTATTTT,CASSPSGRGDMQYF